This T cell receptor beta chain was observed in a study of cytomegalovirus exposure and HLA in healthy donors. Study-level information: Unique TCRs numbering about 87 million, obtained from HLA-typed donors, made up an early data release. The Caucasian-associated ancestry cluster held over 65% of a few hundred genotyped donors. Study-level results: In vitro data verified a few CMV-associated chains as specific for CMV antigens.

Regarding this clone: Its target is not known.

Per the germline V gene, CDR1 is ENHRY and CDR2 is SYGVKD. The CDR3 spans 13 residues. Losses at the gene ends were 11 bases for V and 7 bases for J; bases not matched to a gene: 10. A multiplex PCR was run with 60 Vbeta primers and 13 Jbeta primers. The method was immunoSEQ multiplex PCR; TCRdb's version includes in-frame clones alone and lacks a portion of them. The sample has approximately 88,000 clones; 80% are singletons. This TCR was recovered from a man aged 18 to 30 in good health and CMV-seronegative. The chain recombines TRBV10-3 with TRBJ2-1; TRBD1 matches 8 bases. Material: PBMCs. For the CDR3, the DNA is TGTGCCTCTGGACAGGGTTTAATGAATGAGCAGTTCTTC. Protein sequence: CASGQGLMNEQFF.